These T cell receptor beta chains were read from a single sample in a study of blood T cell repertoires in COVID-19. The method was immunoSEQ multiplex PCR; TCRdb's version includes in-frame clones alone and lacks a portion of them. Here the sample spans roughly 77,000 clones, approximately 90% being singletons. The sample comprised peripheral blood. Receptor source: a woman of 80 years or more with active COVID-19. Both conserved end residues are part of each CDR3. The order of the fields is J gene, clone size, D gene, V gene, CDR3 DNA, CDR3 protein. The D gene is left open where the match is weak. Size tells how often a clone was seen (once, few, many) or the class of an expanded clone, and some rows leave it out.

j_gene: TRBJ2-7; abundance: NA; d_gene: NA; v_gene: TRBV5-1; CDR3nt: TGCGCCAGCGGACCGGGGTTGTGGGAGCAGTACTTC; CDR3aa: CASGPGLWEQYF
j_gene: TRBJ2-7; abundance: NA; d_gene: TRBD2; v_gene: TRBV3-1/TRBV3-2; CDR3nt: TGTGCCAGCAGACCTCGGACTAGCGGCTCCTACGAGCAGTACTTC; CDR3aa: CASRPRTSGSYEQYF
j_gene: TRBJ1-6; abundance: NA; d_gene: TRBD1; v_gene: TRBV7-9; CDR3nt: TGTGCCAGCAGCTTAGCGGCCCGGGCAGGGGGATACGTTTCACCCCTCCACTTT; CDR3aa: CASSLAARAGGYVSPLHF
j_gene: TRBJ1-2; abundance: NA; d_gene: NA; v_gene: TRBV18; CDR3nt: TGTGCCAGCTCACCAGGGTCGGGATATGGCTACACCTTC; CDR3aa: CASSPGSGYGYTF
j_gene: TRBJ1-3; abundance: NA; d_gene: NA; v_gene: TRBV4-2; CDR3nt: TGTGCCAGCGGACACGGGGGGCTGGGCAGGAACTCTGGAAACACCATATATTTT; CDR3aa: CASGHGGLGRNSGNTIYF
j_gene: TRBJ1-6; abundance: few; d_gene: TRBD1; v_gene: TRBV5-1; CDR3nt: TGCGCCAGCAGCTTGGAGGGACAGGATTCACCCCTCCACTTT; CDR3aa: CASSLEGQDSPLHF
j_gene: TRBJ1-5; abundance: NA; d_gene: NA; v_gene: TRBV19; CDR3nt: TGTGCCAGTAGTTGGTGGGGGGATCAGCCCCAGCATTTT; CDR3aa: CASSWWGDQPQHF
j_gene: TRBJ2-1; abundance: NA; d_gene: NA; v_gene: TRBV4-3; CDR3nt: TGCGCCAGCAGCCACAGTGGCAATGAGCAGTTCTTC; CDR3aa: CASSHSGNEQFF
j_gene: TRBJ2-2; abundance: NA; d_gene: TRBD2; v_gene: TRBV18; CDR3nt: TGTGCCAGCTCAACTAGCGGGAGTGGCACCGGGGAGCTGTTTTTT; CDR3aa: CASSTSGSGTGELFF
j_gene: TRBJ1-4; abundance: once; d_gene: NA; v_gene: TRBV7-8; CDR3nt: TGTGCCAGCACCTCCCTGGGGGCTGTGGAAAAACTGTTTTTT; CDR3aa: CASTSLGAVEKLFF
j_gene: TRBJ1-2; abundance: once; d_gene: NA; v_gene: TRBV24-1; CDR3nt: TGTGCCACCAGTGATGGCAGGTCGTTGTACTATGGCTACACCTTC; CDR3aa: CATSDGRSLYYGYTF
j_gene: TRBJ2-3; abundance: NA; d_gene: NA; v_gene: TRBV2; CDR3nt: TGTGCCAGCACTTCCTCCAGGGTTAGCACAGATACGCAGTATTTT; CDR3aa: CASTSSRVSTDTQYF
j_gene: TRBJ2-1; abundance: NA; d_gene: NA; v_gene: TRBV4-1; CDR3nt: TGCGCCAGCAGCCAAGGGGACTGGGGGAGCTCCTACAATGAGCAGTTCTTC; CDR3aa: CASSQGDWGSSYNEQFF